Shown below are 29 T cell receptor beta chains from a single sample sequenced in a study of T cell responses to AZD1222 COVID-19 vaccine. TCRdb keeps only in-frame clones here, not all; method: immunoSEQ multiplex PCR. The table lists about 72,000 clones, roughly 91% of them singletons. The sequencing used peripheral blood, collected on day 0 of AZD1222 vaccination. Every receptor here comes from an adult in good health.

V and J are TRBV20-1 and TRBJ1-2; no firm D call. The germline gives CDR1 DFQATT, CDR2 SNEGSKA (reference sequence). The CDR3 loop spans 11 amino acids. Trimming took off 7 bases at V and 9 bases at J, with 15 bases between the two ends. CDR3 sequence: CSGALPDRYTF. The CDR3 nucleotides are TGCAGTGGCGCATTACCGGACCGCTACACCTTC.

J is TRBJ1-5 and V is TRBV28; D possibly corresponds to TRBD1 (6 bases). The CDR3 totals 15 residues. In germline, CDR1 is MDHEN, CDR2 SYDVKM. V shed 8 bases and J shed 2 bases, with 16 bases lying between them. The CDR3, as DNA: TGTGCCAGCGCGTCAGGGGCGGGGGGCAATCAGCCCCAGCATTTT. Translating gives CASASGAGGNQPQHF. Complete variable domain (other parts from reference TRBV28 and TRBJ1-5): DVKVTQSSRYLVKRTGEKVFLECVQDMDHENMFWYRQDPGLGLRLIYFSYDVKMKEKGDIPEGYSVSREKKERFSLILESASTNQTSMYLCASASGAGGNQPQHFGDGTRLSIL.

V is TRBV28 and J is TRBJ2-7, with 7 bases that match TRBD1. CDR1 MDHEN and CDR2 SYDVKM come from the germline V gene. The CDR3 length is 15 residues. Trimming took 11 bases from V and 4 from J; bases not matched to a gene: 17. CDR3 nucleotides: TGTGCCTCCAAGGGAACAGGGGCTGGGAAGTACGAGCAGTACTTC. Translating it yields CASKGTGAGKYEQYF. Together with reference TRBV28 and TRBJ2-7, the CDR3 gives the full variable domain: DVKVTQSSRYLVKRTGEKVFLECVQDMDHENMFWYRQDPGLGLRLIYFSYDVKMKEKGDIPEGYSVSREKKERFSLILESASTNQTSMYLCASKGTGAGKYEQYFGPGTRLTVT.

This chain links TRBV7-2 with TRBJ2-1; 8 bases fit TRBD2. This CDR3 has 13 amino acids. CDR1 SGHTA and CDR2 FQGNSA come from the germline V gene. V shed 8 bases and J 4 bases; nucleotides not matched to a gene: 4. The CDR3 is CASSGLGYNEQFF. The CDR3 nucleotides read TGTGCCAGCTCGGGACTAGGGTACAATGAGCAGTTCTTC.

The V gene is TRBV28, the J gene TRBJ2-5, with TRBD2 matching 7 bases. CDR3 size: 17 residues. The germline gives CDR1 MDHEN, CDR2 SYDVKM. The junction had 15 bases not matched to a gene; V was cut back by 3 bases and J by 5 bases. The CDR3 region is CASSFGGEGSIWETQYF. The CDR3 region has the DNA TGTGCCAGCAGTTTCGGCGGGGAGGGCTCTATTTGGGAGACCCAGTACTTC.

In DNA, the CDR3 is TGTGCCAGCAGCTTAGGGGGAGCGGCGGCAGGAAATTCACCCCTCCACTTT. Translation: CASSLGGAAAGNSPLHF. This chain uses TRBV7-2 with TRBJ1-6; D unresolved. V gave up 1 base and J gave up 7 bases, with 17 bases separating them. From germline, CDR1 is SGHTA and CDR2 FQGNSA. The length of the CDR3 is 17 residues.

The chain uses TRBV20-1 and TRBJ1-2; unclear D gene. Trimming took off 7 bases at V and 4 bases at J, with 10 bases between the two ends. The CDR3 runs 11 residues. The germline V gene encodes CDR1 DFQATT and CDR2 SNEGSKA (reference sequence). The CDR3 reads CSGLSVYGYTF. CDR3 nucleotide sequence: TGCAGTGGGCTCAGTGTCTATGGCTACACCTTC.

The CDR3 protein is CASRVDSTEAFF. CDR3 nucleotide sequence: TGTGCCAGCAGGGTTGACAGCACTGAAGCTTTCTTT. The chain has TRBV2 and TRBJ1-1; TRBD1 might be the D (5 bases). CDR1 and CDR2 (germline): SNHLY, FYNNEI. The CDR3 length is 12 residues. The V end was cut by 6 bases, the J end by 4 bases, with 9 bases between.

The genes are TRBV18 and TRBJ1-5; no clear D. The CDR3 length is 13 residues. Looked up from germline, CDR1 is KGHSH and CDR2 is LQKENI. Trimming took off 1 base at V and 8 bases at J, with 9 bases between the two ends. CDR3 DNA sequence: TGTGCCAGCTCACCACGGGGTTTGGAGCCCCAGCATTTT. Protein product: CASSPRGLEPQHF.

This clone was picked up a small number of times. This sequence joins TRBV20-1 and TRBJ1-1; D is perhaps TRBD1 (5 bases). Germline CDR1 and CDR2: DFQATT and SNEGSKA (reference sequence). The V end lost 3 bases, the J end lost 3 bases, and 17 bases lay between the germline ends. This CDR3 contains 15 residues. CDR3 loop: CSASGRNRQYTEAFF. The CDR3 DNA reads TGCAGTGCTAGTGGGCGGAACAGGCAGTACACTGAAGCTTTCTTT.

V and J are TRBV7-3 and TRBJ2-1; 8 bases align to TRBD2. V lost 5 bases to trimming and J lost 7 bases; unmatched junction nucleotides: 13. The CDR3 sequence is 16 residues long. Germline CDR1 and CDR2: SGHTA and FQGTGA. CDR3 in amino acids: CASSRAGGGKRNEQFF. For the CDR3, the DNA is TGTGCCAGCAGCCGAGCCGGCGGGGGGAAAAGGAATGAGCAGTTCTTC.

V is TRBV19 and J is TRBJ1-1; possibly TRBD1 for D (5 bases). Trimming removed 9 bases at V and 1 base at J, with 15 bases between. CDR3 size: 14 residues. Germline V gene lookup returns CDR1 LNHDA and CDR2 SQIVND (reference sequence). The CDR3 DNA reads as TGTGCCAGCCGGGTGGGGCTGCAGAACACTGAAGCTTTCTTT. Translation gives CASRVGLQNTEAFF. Looking up the rest from reference TRBV19 and TRBJ1-1 gives the full variable domain: DGGITQSPKYLFRKEGQNVTLSCEQNLNHDAMYWYRQDPGQGLRLIYYSQIVNDFQKGDIAEGYSVSREKKESFPLTVTSAQKNPTAFYLCASRVGLQNTEAFFGQGTRLTVV.

The rearrangement uses TRBV19 and TRBJ1-3, with a weak D call TRBD1 (6 bases). Germline CDR1 is LNHDA and CDR2 is SQIVND (reference sequence). With 6 bases removed from V and 0 bases from J, the gap between germline ends came to 12 bases. This CDR3 is 15 amino acids long. CDR3 region: CASRDRPSSGNTIYF. In DNA, the CDR3 is TGTGCCAGTAGGGACAGACCGAGCTCTGGAAACACCATATATTTT.

The chain has TRBV29-1 and TRBJ1-2; tentatively, D is TRBD1 (6 bases). Germline loops: CDR1 SQVTM, CDR2 ANQGSEA. V lost 4 bases and J 4 bases, leaving 16 bases between the germline ends. This CDR3 is built from 14 residues. The CDR3 sequence: CSVAYRGLAYGYTF. CDR3 nucleotide sequence: TGCAGCGTTGCTTACCGGGGGCTGGCCTATGGCTACACCTTC.

The rearrangement uses TRBV6-6 and TRBJ1-1; 7 bases align to TRBD1. The CDR3 length is 13 residues. Germline V CDR1 and CDR2: MNHNY, SVGAGI (reference sequence). J gave up 4 bases and V 6 bases, and 5 bases lay outside the gene matches. The CDR3 protein is CASRPGQTTEAFF. As DNA, the CDR3 is TGTGCCAGCAGGCCGGGACAGACCACTGAAGCTTTCTTT.

The CDR3 DNA sequence: TGCGCCAGCAGCTTGGATCCAGGGAACACCGGGGAGCTGTTTTTT. It translates to CASSLDPGNTGELFF. The V gene is TRBV5-1, the J gene TRBJ2-2; D gene unclear. Germline values: CDR1 SGHRS, CDR2 YFSETQ. V was cut by 0 bases and J by 1 base, with 7 bases left in between. This CDR3 spans 15 amino acids.

The chain couples TRBV7-3 to TRBJ2-7; D unclear. V lost 1 base, J lost 3 bases, and 13 bases lay in between. This CDR3 has 15 amino acids. Germline values: CDR1 SGHTA, CDR2 FQGTGA. CDR3 amino acids: CASSLMNSYLYEQYF. The CDR3 DNA follows: TGTGCCAGCAGCTTAATGAACAGCTATCTCTACGAGCAGTACTTC.

CDR3 protein: CASSPQDSPLHF. CDR3 DNA: TGTGCCAGCAGCCCCCAGGATTCACCCCTCCACTTT. The chain is built from TRBV27 and TRBJ1-6, with D uncertain. Per germline, CDR1 MNHEY and CDR2 SMNVEV (reference sequence). The V gene lost 6 bases and the J gene lost 8 bases, with 8 bases spanning the gap. The CDR3 runs 12 residues.

The chain employs TRBV2 and TRBJ2-1, with 11 bases aligning to TRBD2. Germline CDR1 is SNHLY and CDR2 is FYNNEI. The J segment lost 12 bases and the V segment lost 5 bases, leaving 9 bases of the junction unmatched. The CDR3 extends over 14 amino acids. This CDR3 reads CASSYVAGGSGQFF. CDR3 in DNA: TGTGCCAGCAGTTACGTAGCGGGGGGGTCCGGGCAGTTCTTC.

The rearrangement uses TRBV6-5 and TRBJ2-3; D perhaps matches TRBD2 (6 bases). Germline V lookup: CDR1 MNHEY, CDR2 SVGAGI. CDR3 length: 13 amino acids. The V and J ends lost 8 bases and 4 bases respectively, with 13 bases between them. The CDR3: CASGLLEADTQYF. Written as DNA, the CDR3 is TGTGCCAGCGGACTACTAGAGGCAGATACGCAGTATTTT.

The chain combines TRBV4-2 with TRBJ2-7; the match to TRBD2 covers 7 bases. Germline V lookup: CDR1 LGHNA, CDR2 YNFKEQ. The CDR3 length is 15 residues. V shed 0 bases and J 1 base; nucleotides not matched to a gene: 3. The chain's CDR3 is CASSQEPGGSYEQYF. The CDR3 DNA follows: TGTGCCAGCAGCCAAGAACCGGGGGGTTCCTACGAGCAGTACTTC.

This clone was observed a handful of times. This sequence joins TRBV5-4 and TRBJ2-7, with TRBD2 matching over 8 bases. Germline values: CDR1 SGHNT, CDR2 YYREEE (reference sequence). The CDR3 runs 15 residues. Trimming at V came to 4 bases and at J to 1 base, leaving 7 bases not matched to a gene. The CDR3 loop reads CASSPSGGSSYEQYF. CDR3 coding DNA: TGTGCCAGCAGCCCGAGCGGGGGAAGTTCCTACGAGCAGTACTTC.

The gene calls are TRBV19 and TRBJ2-3, with TRBD2 matching 7 bases. CDR3 size: 15 residues. With 3 bases clipped from V and 4 bases from J, the junction kept 7 bases outside the gene matches. Per the germline V gene, CDR1 is LNHDA and CDR2 is SQIVND (reference sequence). The CDR3 coding sequence is TGTGCCAGTAGTATTCCGGGGGGAAGTGCAGATACGCAGTATTTT. It specifies CASSIPGGSADTQYF.

The chain couples TRBV11-2 to TRBJ2-2; no clear D gene. This CDR3 region has 15 residues. The germline V gene has CDR1 SGHAT and CDR2 FQNNGV. Trimming left V 0 bases short and J 4 bases short, with 9 bases between. The CDR3 reads CASSLDWSSTGELFF. CDR3 DNA: TGTGCCAGCAGCTTAGATTGGAGTAGCACCGGGGAGCTGTTTTTT.

The gene calls are TRBV2 and TRBJ1-5; D possibly corresponds to TRBD1 (6 bases). The germline V and J ends were trimmed by 2 bases and 5 bases, with 13 bases remaining between them. The germline V gene has CDR1 SNHLY and CDR2 FYNNEI. The CDR3 has 15 residues. The CDR3 coding sequence is TGTGCCAGCAGTGAACTGGGGGCAGGAGATCAGCCCCAGCATTTT. This encodes CASSELGAGDQPQHF.

V is TRBV7-2 and J is TRBJ1-2, with D unresolved. This CDR3 has 14 residues. The V gene's germline CDR1 is SGHTA and CDR2 FQGNSA. V was trimmed by 1 base and J by 1 base, leaving 7 bases between them. The CDR3 nucleotides read TGTGCCAGCAGCTTAGAAGTTGTTAACTATGGCTACACCTTC. This translates into CASSLEVVNYGYTF.

This chain uses TRBV6-5 with TRBJ2-1, with 7 bases matching TRBD2. V shed 2 bases and J 5 bases; nucleotides not matched to a gene: 9. Germline assignment: CDR1 MNHEY and CDR2 SVGAGI. The CDR3 extends over 16 amino acids. CDR3 DNA: TGTGCCAGCAGTTACCGCCCGGCGGGGGAACACAATGAGCAGTTCTTC. It specifies CASSYRPAGEHNEQFF.

This clone has only one observation. The chain couples TRBV4-1 to TRBJ1-2; D might be TRBD1 (5 bases). With 8 bases removed from V and 2 bases from J, the gap between germline ends came to 12 bases. From germline, CDR1 is MGHRA and CDR2 YSYEKL. This CDR3 region has 13 residues. The CDR3 protein is CASRPSGNYGYTF. The CDR3 bases are TGCGCCAGCCGTCCATCAGGGAACTATGGCTACACCTTC.

This clone was recorded a few times. This chain joins TRBV28 and TRBJ2-7; perhaps TRBD1 as D (6 bases). The ends were cut back, 5 bases at V and 4 bases at J, with 18 bases in the middle. The CDR3 totals 15 residues. Germline CDR1 and CDR2: MDHEN and SYDVKM. The CDR3 sequence is CASSPSLAGVYEQYF. The CDR3 nucleotides read TGTGCCAGCAGTCCTAGCCTAGCAGGGGTTTACGAGCAGTACTTC.